These 29 T cell receptor beta chains were sequenced from one sample in a study of CD8 T cells in ankylosing spondylitis. TCRdb re-called the 5' RACE reads with MiXCR, one entry per CDR3 protein. The repertoire consists of tens of thousands of distinct CDR3 sequences, with 7.9% occurring once and the leading ten covering more than 25%. Sequencing input: blood. These receptors were obtained from a male donor with ankylosing spondylitis or in good health (not recorded which).

The chain couples TRBV7-9 to TRBJ2-1; D is perhaps TRBD2 (6 bases). Trimming cost V 5 bases and J 5 bases, with 13 bases left between them. Germline V gene data show CDR1 as SEHNR and CDR2 as FQNEAQ (reference sequence). The CDR3 covers 14 residues. As DNA, the CDR3 is TGTGCCAGCAGCCCGTCGGGCGGGAACAATGAGCAGTTCTTC. Translated, it gives CASSPSGGNNEQFF.

This clonotype was detected many times. The chain carries TRBV29-1 and TRBJ2-2; 10 bases are shared with TRBD2. The CDR3 totals 14 residues. The V gene's germline CDR1 is SQVTM and CDR2 ANQGSEA. The trim removed 6 bases at V and 5 bases at J, leaving 6 bases unmatched. The CDR3 nucleotides are TGCAGCGTCCAGCGGGAGGGGATTACCGGGGAGCTGTTTTTT. As protein: CSVQREGITGELFF.

The gene calls are TRBV28 and TRBJ2-2, with D hard to call. The CDR3 is made up of 15 amino acids. V lost 3 bases to trimming and J lost 0 bases, with 8 bases between them. The V gene's germline CDR1 is MDHEN and CDR2 SYDVKM. CDR3 residues: CASSFPYANTGELFF. CDR3 sequence (DNA): TGTGCCAGCAGTTTCCCTTACGCGAACACCGGGGAGCTGTTTTTT. The whole variable domain, remainder taken from reference TRBV28 and TRBJ2-2, is DVKVTQSSRYLVKRTGEKVFLECVQDMDHENMFWYRQDPGLGLRLIYFSYDVKMKEKGDIPEGYSVSREKKERFSLILESASTNQTSMYLCASSFPYANTGELFFGEGSRLTVL.

This clonotype was counted between two and nine times. The V call is TRBV12-3 or TRBV12-4, the J call TRBJ1-3, with D hard to call. This CDR3 is 14 amino acids long. V was shortened by 5 bases and J by 2 bases, with 10 bases between the two germline ends. The DNA for the CDR3 is TGTGCCAGCAGTCGGGCCCGGCCTGGAAACACCATATATTTT. Residues: CASSRARPGNTIYF.

V is TRBV20-1 and J is TRBJ2-1; 9 positions agree with TRBD2. With 3 bases clipped from V and 7 bases from J, the junction kept 7 bases outside the gene matches. The V gene's germline CDR1 is DFQATT and CDR2 SNEGSKA (reference sequence). There are 14 residues in the CDR3. The CDR3 coding sequence is TGCAGTGCTAGGAGGGTAGCGGGGGTAAATGAGCAGTTCTTC. Residues: CSARRVAGVNEQFF.

This clonotype was observed many times. The rearrangement uses TRBV27 and TRBJ2-3; 7 bases are a match to TRBD1. There are 15 residues in the CDR3. The J segment lost 0 bases and the V segment lost 6 bases, leaving 6 bases of the junction unmatched. Germline lookup yields CDR1 MNHEY and CDR2 SMNVEV (reference sequence). The CDR3 sequence is CASSEGTESTDTQYF. The CDR3 region has the DNA TGTGCCAGCAGCGAGGGGACAGAGAGCACAGATACGCAGTATTTT.

This clonotype was picked up many times. The chain combines TRBV5-1 with TRBJ2-2; D gene unclear. The CDR3 totals 13 residues. Trimming took 4 bases from V and 5 from J, leaving 9 bases between them. In germline, CDR1 is SGHRS, CDR2 YFSETQ. For the CDR3, the DNA is TGCGCCAGCAGCCTGCAGACTACCGGGGAGCTGTTTTTT. It translates to CASSLQTTGELFF.

This clonotype was picked up a small number of times. The rearrangement uses TRBV28 and TRBJ2-7; maybe TRBD1 (5 bases). The CDR3 has 14 amino acids. CDR1 and CDR2 (germline): MDHEN, SYDVKM. Trimming stripped 8 bases from V and 0 bases from J, with 14 bases between. This chain's CDR3 is CASRRQRSSYEQYV. The CDR3 DNA is TGTGCCAGCCGTAGACAGAGAAGCTCCTACGAGCAGTACGTC.

The chain employs TRBV7-3 and TRBJ2-2; D not resolved. The germline V and J ends were trimmed by 2 bases and 4 bases, with 8 bases remaining between them. From germline, CDR1 is SGHTA and CDR2 FQGTGA. The CDR3 length is 14 residues. The CDR3 DNA reads as TGTGCCAGCAGCTTATTTGCAACCACCGGGGAGCTGTTTTTT. Translating it yields CASSLFATTGELFF.

This clonotype was recorded at least ten times. V and J are TRBV6-1 and TRBJ1-5; perhaps TRBD1 as D (5 bases). There are 15 residues in the CDR3. Germline CDR1 reads MNHNS; CDR2 reads SASEGT. The V and J ends lost 8 bases and 7 bases respectively, with 21 bases between them. The CDR3 DNA sequence: TGTGCCAGCCGGGCGGGGGAGATTTTATGGCAGCCCCAGCATTTT. Translated: CASRAGEILWQPQHF.

The chain joins TRBV25-1 to TRBJ2-2, with 7 bases aligning to TRBD1. Germline V gene data show CDR1 as MGHDK and CDR2 as SYGVNS. The V gene end was trimmed by 4 bases and the J gene end by 4 bases; junction bases not matched to a gene: 12. The CDR3 covers 17 residues. The CDR3 region has the DNA TGTGCCAGCAGTGTTTTAGTTGTGGGACAGAGCACCGGGGAGCTGTTTTTT. It yields the protein CASSVLVVGQSTGELFF.

This clonotype was recorded a few times. The rearrangement joins TRBV7-9 to TRBJ1-1; weak D call: TRBD1 (5 bases). The CDR3 extends over 12 amino acids. The ends were cut back, 4 bases at V and 8 bases at J, with 11 bases in the middle. Germline values: CDR1 SEHNR, CDR2 FQNEAQ (reference sequence). The CDR3 loop is CASSSTGHEAFF. The CDR3 DNA reads as TGTGCCAGCAGCTCTACAGGTCACGAAGCTTTCTTT.

This clonotype was seen only a few times. One junction end does not reproduce the germline sequence, and a read error may be involved. J is TRBJ2-3 and V is TRBV7-2, with a tentative D call TRBD2 (5 bases). The CDR3 spans 15 residues. CDR1 and CDR2 from the germline V gene are SGHTA and FQGNSA. The CDR3 DNA reads as TGTGCCAGCAGCATAGCGACCCTACCCACAGATACGCAGTATTTT. It encodes CASSIATLPTDTQYF.

This chain uses TRBV7-9 with TRBJ2-7, with 10 bases identical to TRBD2. The CDR3 loop spans 15 amino acids. V lost 5 bases to trimming and J lost 3 bases; unmatched junction nucleotides: 7. Per the germline V gene, CDR1 is SEHNR and CDR2 is FQNEAQ (reference sequence). CDR3 sequence: CASSPPLAGGYEQYF. CDR3 nucleotide sequence: TGTGCCAGCAGCCCCCCCTTAGCGGGAGGCTACGAGCAGTACTTC. The full variable domain, in which reference TRBV7-9 and TRBJ2-7 provide the parts outside the CDR3, is DTGVSQNPRHKITKRGQNVTFRCDPISEHNRLYWYRQTLGQGPEFLTYFQNEAQLEKSRLLSDRFSAERPKGSFSTLEIQRTEQGDSAMYLCASSPPLAGGYEQYFGPGTRLTVT.

This clonotype was counted ten times or more. The chain carries TRBV5-5 and TRBJ2-7, with 7 bases aligning to TRBD1. Germline V gives CDR1 SGHKS, CDR2 YYEKEE (reference sequence). The junction had 8 bases not matched to a gene; V was cut back by 2 bases and J by 3 bases. The CDR3 contains 15 residues. CDR3 sequence: CASSFSDRVDYEQYF. The CDR3 bases are TGTGCCAGCAGCTTCTCTGACAGGGTAGACTACGAGCAGTACTTC. The variable domain in full, completed from reference TRBV5-5 and TRBJ2-7, reads DAGVTQSPTHLIKTRGQQVTLRCSPISGHKSVSWYQQVLGQGPQFIFQYYEKEERGRGNFPDRFSARQFPNYSSELNVNALLLGDSALYLCASSFSDRVDYEQYFGPGTRLTVT.

The chain recombines TRBV4-1 with TRBJ1-4, with TRBD1 as a possible D gene (6 bases). This CDR3 spans 15 amino acids. Trimming removed 5 bases at V and 0 bases at J, with 10 bases between. In germline, CDR1 is MGHRA, CDR2 YSYEKL. The CDR3 spells CASSYPGATNEKLFF. CDR3 bases: TGCGCCAGCAGCTACCCAGGGGCAACTAATGAAAAACTGTTTTTT.

This clonotype has more than one count but fewer than ten. The chain recombines TRBV28 with TRBJ2-3; no clear D. CDR3 length: 11 residues. CDR1 is MDHEN, CDR2 SYDVKM, per germline. V was shortened by 6 bases and J by 5 bases, with 6 bases between the two germline ends. The chain's CDR3 is CASSPLDTQYF. The CDR3 DNA reads as TGTGCCAGCAGCCCTTTAGATACGCAGTATTTT.

This clonotype showed up just a few times. The V call is TRBV28, the J call TRBJ1-4; the D is unclear. CDR3 length: 11 residues. The germline V gene has CDR1 MDHEN and CDR2 SYDVKM. With 3 bases removed from V and 8 bases from J, the gap between germline ends came to 4 bases. The CDR3 DNA sequence: TGTGCCAGCAGTTTGCAAGAAAAACTGTTTTTT. Its protein is CASSLQEKLFF.

This clonotype was counted ten times or more. V is TRBV4-1 and J is TRBJ2-5; 10 bases line up with TRBD1. The germline gives CDR1 MGHRA, CDR2 YSYEKL. There are 16 residues in the CDR3. With V trimmed by 5 bases and J by 1 base, 7 bases remained unmatched. As DNA, the CDR3 is TGCGCCAGCAGCGGACGGACAGGGGGATTCCAAGAGACCCAGTACTTC. This encodes CASSGRTGGFQETQYF.

This clonotype has only a few counts. V is TRBV4-1 and J is TRBJ2-3; D unclear. This CDR3 comprises 15 residues. The V gene lost 1 base and the J gene lost 4 bases, with 12 bases spanning the gap. Germline-derived CDR1 and CDR2 are MGHRA and YSYEKL. CDR3 region: CASSQVRRDSDTQYF. The CDR3 region has the DNA TGCGCCAGCAGCCAAGTTCGGAGAGACTCAGATACGCAGTATTTT.

The gene calls are TRBV2 and TRBJ2-1, with 8 bases identical to TRBD2. CDR1 and CDR2 from the germline V gene are SNHLY and FYNNEI. Losses at the gene ends were 5 bases for V and 7 bases for J; bases not matched to a gene: 7. CDR3 size: 14 residues. The CDR3 region has the DNA TGTGCCAGCAGTCGGGCTAGCGGGCCGAATGAGCAGTTCTTC. Its translation: CASSRASGPNEQFF. The variable domain in full, with the rest retrieved from reference TRBV2 and TRBJ2-1, is EPEVTQTPSHQVTQMGQEVILRCVPISNHLYFYWYRQILGQKVEFLVSFYNNEISEKSEIFDDQFSVERPDGSNFTLKIRSTKLEDSAMYFCASSRASGPNEQFFGPGTRLTVL.

This clonotype came up a few times. The rearrangement uses TRBV20-1 and TRBJ2-5, with unresolved D. The CDR3 runs 17 residues. V lost 0 bases to trimming and J lost 5 bases, with 22 bases between them. Looked up from germline, CDR1 is DFQATT and CDR2 is SNEGSKA (reference sequence). The CDR3 reads CSARDAEAALNWETQYF. CDR3 coding DNA: TGCAGTGCTAGAGATGCTGAAGCAGCCCTAAACTGGGAGACCCAGTACTTC.

The chain links TRBV5-1 to TRBJ2-1; D might be TRBD2 (6 bases). Germline V CDR1 and CDR2: SGHRS, YFSETQ. The V gene lost 1 base and the J gene lost 6 bases, with 14 bases spanning the gap. The CDR3 is made up of 15 amino acids. CDR3 region: CASSLMASAPNEQFF. The CDR3 nucleotides read TGCGCCAGCAGCTTGATGGCTAGCGCTCCCAATGAGCAGTTCTTC.

Many counts were recorded for this clonotype. V and J are TRBV7-2 and TRBJ2-3; maybe TRBD2 (7 bases). CDR3 length: 15 amino acids. Trimming removed 3 bases at V and 5 bases at J, with 15 bases between. From germline, CDR1 is SGHTA and CDR2 FQGNSA. CDR3 loop: CASSFRGGRQDTQYF. Here the CDR3 DNA reads TGTGCCAGCAGCTTTAGGGGGGGCCGCCAAGATACGCAGTATTTT.

This clonotype has at least ten counts. This CDR3 reads CSAGPPGQGVETQYF. The CDR3 region has the DNA TGCAGTGCCGGCCCTCCGGGACAGGGGGTTGAGACCCAGTACTTC. V is TRBV20-1 and J is TRBJ2-5, with 11 bases that match TRBD1. There are 15 residues in the CDR3. Germline V gives CDR1 DFQATT, CDR2 SNEGSKA (reference sequence). The junction had 11 bases not matched to a gene; V was cut back by 6 bases and J by 5 bases.

The V gene is TRBV2, the J gene TRBJ2-1, with D unresolved. CDR3 length: 11 amino acids. Trimming pared 7 bases from V and 4 bases from J, leaving 5 bases between. Looked up from germline, CDR1 is SNHLY and CDR2 is FYNNEI. The CDR3, as DNA: TGTGCCAGCACCAGTTACAATGAGCAGTTCTTC. This sequence encodes CASTSYNEQFF.

The rearrangement joins TRBV28 to TRBJ1-5, with D hard to call. Germline assignment: CDR1 MDHEN and CDR2 SYDVKM. Deletions cut 6 bases from V and 6 bases from J, with 15 bases between. This CDR3 has 14 amino acids. CDR3 region: CASSLNPSSQPQHF. The CDR3 DNA reads as TGTGCCAGCAGCCTTAATCCATCCAGTCAGCCCCAGCATTTT.

This chain uses TRBV6-2 or TRBV6-3 with TRBJ2-1; perhaps TRBD1 as D (5 bases). With 6 bases removed from V and 15 bases from J, the gap between germline ends came to 18 bases. This CDR3 region has 12 residues. Germline-derived CDR1 and CDR2 are MNHEY and SVGEGT. CDR3 nucleotide sequence: TGTGCCAGCAGCAACTCTGCACAGGCACTGTTCTTC. This codes for CASSNSAQALFF.

Only a few counts were recorded for this clonotype. The chain has TRBV13 and TRBJ2-6; no clear D gene. Germline-derived CDR1 and CDR2 are PRHDT and FYEKMQ (reference sequence). CDR3 length: 15 amino acids. Deletions cut 4 bases from V and 0 bases from J, with 7 bases between. CDR3 in amino acids: CASSYLGSGANVLTF. The CDR3 DNA reads as TGTGCCAGCAGCTACCTGGGCTCTGGGGCCAACGTCCTGACTTTC.